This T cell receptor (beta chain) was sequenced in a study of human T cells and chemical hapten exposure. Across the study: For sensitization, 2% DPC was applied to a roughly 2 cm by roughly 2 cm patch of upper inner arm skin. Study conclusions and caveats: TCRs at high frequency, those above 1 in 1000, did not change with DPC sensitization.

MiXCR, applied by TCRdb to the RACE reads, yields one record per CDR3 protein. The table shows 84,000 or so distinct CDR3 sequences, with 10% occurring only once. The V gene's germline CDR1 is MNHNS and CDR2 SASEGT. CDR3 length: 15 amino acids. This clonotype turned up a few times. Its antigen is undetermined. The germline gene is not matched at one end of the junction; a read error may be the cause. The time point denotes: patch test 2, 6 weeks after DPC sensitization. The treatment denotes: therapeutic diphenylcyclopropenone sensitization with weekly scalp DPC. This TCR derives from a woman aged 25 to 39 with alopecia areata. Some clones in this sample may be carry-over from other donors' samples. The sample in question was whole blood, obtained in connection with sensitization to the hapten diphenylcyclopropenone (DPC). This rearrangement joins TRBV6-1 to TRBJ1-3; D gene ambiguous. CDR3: CDSSEAPDSGNTIYF. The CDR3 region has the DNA TGTGACAGCAGTGAAGCTCCAGACTCTGGAAACACCATATATTTT.